The 20 T cell receptor beta chains in this list originate from one sample, sequenced in a study of blood T cell repertoires in COVID-19 (dated by TCRdb to the early 2020s). The library relied on the immunoSEQ multiplex PCR assay. TCRdb obtained this table from immuneACCESS and retained in-frame rearrangements with V and J assigned. These tables miss some clones; where compared with another copy, unresolved V genes account for less than half of the shortfall, and the remainder is unexplained. This sample lists fewer than 200,000 clones; 78% were detected once. Clones ranked in the top ten supply around 15% of the sample. Sequences were obtained from PBMCs or T cells enriched from blood (not recorded which). Every receptor here comes from a woman in her forties or fifties who had recovered from COVID-19.

The V gene is TRBV28, the J gene TRBJ2-3, with D possibly matching TRBD1 (5 bases). Per germline, CDR1 MDHEN and CDR2 SYDVKM. The CDR3 consists of 15 residues. V was shortened by 2 bases and J by 6 bases, with 15 bases between the two germline ends. CDR3: CASSLPGFGVDTQYF. CDR3 in DNA: TGTGCCAGCAGTTTACCAGGGTTTGGTGTTGATACGCAGTATTTT.

V is TRBV4-3 and J is TRBJ2-2; 7 nucleotides match TRBD2. With V trimmed by 3 bases and J by 2 bases, 3 bases remained unmatched. From germline, CDR1 is LGHNA and CDR2 YSLEER. The CDR3 runs 15 residues. CDR3 amino acids: CASSHRGSNTGELFF. For the CDR3, the DNA is TGCGCCAGCAGCCATCGCGGGAGCAACACCGGGGAGCTGTTTTTT.

The chain is built from TRBV24-1 and TRBJ2-2, with 13 nucleotides matching TRBD2. Germline loops: CDR1 KGHDR, CDR2 SFDVKD. J lost 7 bases, V lost 3 bases, and 7 bases had no gene match. The CDR3 has 17 amino acids. CDR3 in DNA: TGTGCCACCAGTGATACAGGACTAGCGGGAGTTATCGGGGAGCTGTTTTTT. It specifies CATSDTGLAGVIGELFF.

The rearrangement uses TRBV9 and TRBJ1-3; D gene uncertain. This CDR3 has 14 amino acids. Germline assignment: CDR1 SGDLS and CDR2 YYNGEE. The V and J ends lost 2 bases and 2 bases respectively, with 8 bases between them. The CDR3 sequence: CASSVLSAGNTIYF. The CDR3 DNA sequence: TGTGCCAGCAGCGTCCTCAGTGCTGGAAACACCATATATTTT.

The chain recombines TRBV15 with TRBJ2-7; D remains ambiguous. The germline V and J ends were trimmed by 0 bases and 5 bases, with 5 bases remaining between them. Germline values: CDR1 LNHNV, CDR2 YYDKDF (reference sequence). The CDR3 consists of 12 residues. The CDR3 reads CATSRDWHEQYF. CDR3 coding DNA: TGTGCCACCAGCAGAGATTGGCACGAGCAGTACTTC.

The table lists this clone with many counts. This chain connects TRBV5-8 to TRBJ1-3, with 11 bases lining up with TRBD1. The germline V gene has CDR1 SGHTS and CDR2 YDEGEE. Trimming took 2 bases from V and 4 from J; bases not matched to a gene: 8. This CDR3 region has 17 residues. The CDR3 loop is CASSFRGQGAKGNTIYF. Written as DNA, the CDR3 is TGTGCCAGCAGCTTTCGCGGACAGGGGGCGAAAGGAAACACCATATATTTT.

The chain uses TRBV30 and TRBJ1-2; D might be TRBD1 (6 bases). Germline CDR1 and CDR2: GTSNPN and SVGIG (reference sequence). This CDR3 has 12 residues. Trimming cost V 8 bases and J 5 bases, with 15 bases left between them. Here the CDR3 DNA reads TGTGCCCGACTACAGGGTCATTATGGCTACACCTTC. Protein product: CARLQGHYGYTF.

The CDR3 DNA reads as TGTGCCAGCAGTTTCGTTGCCAGCGGGATTATCCGGGCCGGGGAGCTGTTTTTT. This gives the protein CASSFVASGIIRAGELFF. The V call is TRBV7-8, the J call TRBJ2-2, with 7 bases lining up with TRBD2. V was pared by 6 bases and J by 6 bases, with 19 bases of the junction left unmatched. Germline V CDR1 and CDR2: SGHVS, FQNEAQ. The CDR3 consists of 18 residues.

The rearrangement joins TRBV7-9 to TRBJ2-7; the D gene is possibly TRBD2 (5 bases). V lost 5 bases and J lost 2, with 22 bases in between. The CDR3 is 17 residues long. Germline lookup yields CDR1 SEHNR and CDR2 FQNEAQ (reference sequence). CDR3 sequence reads: CASSPQVWTRKTYEQYF. The DNA for the CDR3 is TGTGCCAGCAGCCCCCAGGTGTGGACTCGCAAGACCTACGAGCAGTACTTC.

This chain connects TRBV3-1 (or the pseudogene TRBV3-2) to TRBJ1-4, with 11 bases matching TRBD1. This CDR3 spans 16 amino acids. Germline V CDR1 and CDR2: LGHDT, YNNKEL (reference sequence). V lost 0 bases, J lost 9 bases, and 6 bases stayed unmatched. The CDR3, as DNA: TGTGCCAGCAGCCAAGATCCCGGGACAGGGGGGAAAAAACTGTTTTTT. This translates into CASSQDPGTGGKKLFF.

V is TRBV9 and J is TRBJ2-2, with 10 bases lining up with TRBD2. V dropped 0 bases and J dropped 7; count of bases not matched to a gene: 6. The germline V gene has CDR1 SGDLS and CDR2 YYNGEE. This CDR3 contains 16 residues. CDR3 DNA: TGTGCCAGCAGCGTAGGATCTAGCGGGAGTTTCGGGGAGCTGTTTTTT. Translating it yields CASSVGSSGSFGELFF.

V and J are TRBV5-1 and TRBJ1-1; possible D gene TRBD1, 6 bases. Between the trimmed V and J ends, which lost 4 bases and 6 bases, there was a span of 13 bases. The CDR3 runs 13 residues. Germline V gene lookup returns CDR1 SGHRS and CDR2 YFSETQ. The CDR3 region has the DNA TGCGCCAGCAGCCCTACAGGGACCCCTGAAGCTTTCTTT. Its translation is CASSPTGTPEAFF. Based on the CDR3 plus reference TRBV5-1 and TRBJ1-1, the full variable domain is KAGVTQTPRYLIKTRGQQVTLSCSPISGHRSVSWYQQTPGQGLQFLFEYFSETQRNKGNFPGRFSGRQFSNSRSEMNVSTLELGDSALYLCASSPTGTPEAFFGQGTRLTVV.

V is TRBV6-2 or TRBV6-3 and J is TRBJ1-5, with D perhaps matching TRBD1 (6 bases). The CDR3 contains 13 residues. In germline, CDR1 is MNHEY, CDR2 SVGEGT. V was clipped by 6 bases and J by 7 bases, with 13 bases between them. CDR3 bases: TGTGCCAGCAGCCCAGGGGAGGGCCAGCCCCAGCATTTT. It yields the protein CASSPGEGQPQHF.

The V call is TRBV10-3, the J call TRBJ1-1, with a weak D call TRBD1 (6 bases). V shed 5 bases and J shed 0 bases, with 10 bases lying between them. The CDR3 sequence is 14 residues long. The germline gives CDR1 ENHRY, CDR2 SYGVKD. The CDR3 bases are TGTGCCATCAGTAAACAGGGAGTGAACACTGAAGCTTTCTTT. Protein: CAISKQGVNTEAFF.

This clone was observed many times. V gene TRBV7-2 combines with J gene TRBJ2-7; tentative D call: TRBD2 (6 bases). Germline V gives CDR1 SGHTA, CDR2 FQGNSA. V was pared by 1 base and J by 0 bases, with 10 bases between. The CDR3 contains 15 residues. The DNA of the CDR3 is TGTGCCAGCAGCTTAGGGGGCGGGATCTCCTACGAGCAGTACTTC. It translates to CASSLGGGISYEQYF.

This clone was counted only a few times. J is TRBJ1-3 and V is TRBV4-2; perhaps TRBD1 as D (6 bases). Germline V gene data show CDR1 as LGHNA and CDR2 as YNFKEQ. This CDR3 is 16 amino acids long. V was pared by 4 bases and J by 0 bases, with 13 bases between. The CDR3 here is CASSREGQASGNTIYF. For the CDR3, the DNA is TGTGCCAGCAGCCGAGAGGGACAAGCCTCTGGAAACACCATATATTTT.

The CDR3 protein is CASALGGGTGELFF. In DNA, the CDR3 is TGTGCCAGCGCCCTTGGGGGGGGGACCGGGGAGCTGTTTTTT. The rearrangement links TRBV28 to TRBJ2-2, with 7 nucleotides matching TRBD2. The trim removed 8 bases at V and 5 bases at J, leaving 8 bases unmatched. CDR1 MDHEN and CDR2 SYDVKM come from the germline V gene. The CDR3 spans 14 residues.

This clone has only one observation. This chain links TRBV6-5 with TRBJ2-4, with D possibly being TRBD2 (6 bases). The CDR3 sequence is 10 residues long. The V gene lost 6 bases and the J gene lost 9 bases, with 6 bases spanning the gap. CDR1 and CDR2 from the germline V gene are MNHEY and SVGAGI. The CDR3 nucleotides are TGTGCCAGCAGGGAGGGCATTCAGTACTTC. It specifies CASREGIQYF.

This clone was counted between two and nine times. The chain has TRBV6-5 and TRBJ2-1, with 11 bases lining up with TRBD1. This CDR3 comprises 15 residues. V trimming: 2 bases; J trimming: 8 bases; junction bases outside the gene matches: 5. The V gene's germline CDR1 is MNHEY and CDR2 SVGAGI. In nucleotides, the CDR3 is TGTGCCAGCAGTTACCTCGGACAGGGGGCACATGAGCAGTTCTTC. Residues: CASSYLGQGAHEQFF.

The chain combines TRBV29-1 with TRBJ2-3; TRBD2 matches at 11 bases. The CDR3 is made up of 15 amino acids. J lost 5 bases, V lost 4 bases, and 8 bases had no gene match. Germline V gene lookup returns CDR1 SQVTM and CDR2 ANQGSEA. The CDR3, as DNA: TGCAGCGTTGGGGTAGCGGGAGGGCATGGAGATACGCAGTATTTT. It yields the protein CSVGVAGGHGDTQYF.